A selection of T cell receptor beta chains follows, all from one sample in a study of blood T cell repertoires in COVID-19. This table comes from immunoSEQ multiplex PCR, and its TCRdb copy is limited to in-frame clones, with some not included. The table has about 220,000 clones, under 90% seen once. The sample taken for sequencing was peripheral blood. The receptor source for this set is a woman aged 55-70 years who had recovered from COVID-19. The conserved cysteine and the conserved F or W are not part of the CDR3 here. The order of the fields is V gene, CDR3 protein.

>TRBV30
AWSVTDYGYT
>TRBV15
ATSRDHEGENT
>TRBV7-9
ASSLGSSPDTGELF
>TRBV5-5
ASSLEWTSGGAIYNEQF
>TRBV3-1/TRBV3-2
ASSQGTADEAF
>TRBV7-3
ASSAPERGGGELF
>TRBV5-1
ASSLPGTSTEAF
>TRBV2
ASSAFRAGRETQY
>TRBV5-4
ASSPDRGRTEAF
>TRBV18
ASSPLVQPNVYGYT
>TRBV10-3
ALKPGVANYGYT
>TRBV30
AWSGTATNEKLF
>TRBV14
ASTHSRPNTWHEQY
>TRBV13
ASSLEGAF
>TRBV11-2
ASSPLRTGYTGELF
>TRBV29-1
SVPSRTGERYGYT
>TRBV9
ASSVGQGGETQY
>TRBV27
ASSSGHRGTYGYT
>TRBV7-9
ASSYTVNTEAF
>TRBV12-5
ASGLLTGEDTQY
>TRBV11-2
ASSLVRSDWG
>TRBV4-1
ASSQVNRGKGYT
>TRBV5-6
ASSPGGDWNTEAF
>TRBV19
ASSVQAPNTEAF
>TRBV6-6
ATFPWTANYGYT
>TRBV5-5
ASSRVVEDWEQY
>TRBV7-2
ASGYRGSSYEQY
>TRBV1
TSSQSRQESSGNTIY
>TRBV29-1
SVYSTQGAGVTDTQY
>TRBV19
ASSIITNEKLF
>TRBV14
ASSRGPEGTQY
>TRBV30
AWSAPGQGTSGANVLT
>TRBV6-5
ASTRGDTEAF
>TRBV27
ASSLILFANTGELF
>TRBV3-1/TRBV3-2
ASSQVAGGPGELF
>TRBV5-1
ASVAGARTDTQY
>TRBV9
ASSVATGGSPGAEAF
>TRBV5-4
ASSWTGGDYGYT
>TRBV11-2
ASSLDRDRGEAEQF